This T cell receptor beta chain was obtained from a study of T cells in Graves' hyperthyroidism and ophthalmopathy. Study information: Peripheral blood was taken when the disease was first diagnosed, before any treatment began. Study outcomes and limitations: Blood samples included most of the expanded thyroid clonotypes exceeding 0.001.

About this clonotype itself: No antigen is known for it. A much larger clone differs by one base, so this may be a read error.

This CDR3 is built from 16 residues. Trimming removed 2 bases from V and 2 bases from J; junction bases left unmatched: 6. CDR1 and CDR2 from the germline V gene are LGHDT and YNNKEL (reference sequence). TCR beta CDR3 regions were amplified from RNA. When the TCR CDR3 underwent first-round RT-PCR, the HTBI primer set was used. TCRdb analysed the multiplex PCR reads with MiXCR anew, one entry per CDR3 protein. The sample contains around 260,000 distinct CDR3 sequences, 20% to 25% of which appear only once. Not enrolled were patients with uncontrolled infection, other autoimmune disease, pregnancy or lactation. Blood dates from first hyperthyroidism diagnosis, before any ophthalmopathy symptoms.

The TCR was taken from a man aged 35-49 years with Graves' hyperthyroidism that later progressed to Graves' ophthalmopathy. Sequencing input: blood. The chain joins TRBV3-1 to TRBJ1-2; TRBD1 agrees at 9 bases. The DNA for the CDR3 is TGTGCCAGCAGCCAAAGGACAGGGGATGTCAACTATGGCTACACCTTC. Encoded protein: CASSQRTGDVNYGYTF.